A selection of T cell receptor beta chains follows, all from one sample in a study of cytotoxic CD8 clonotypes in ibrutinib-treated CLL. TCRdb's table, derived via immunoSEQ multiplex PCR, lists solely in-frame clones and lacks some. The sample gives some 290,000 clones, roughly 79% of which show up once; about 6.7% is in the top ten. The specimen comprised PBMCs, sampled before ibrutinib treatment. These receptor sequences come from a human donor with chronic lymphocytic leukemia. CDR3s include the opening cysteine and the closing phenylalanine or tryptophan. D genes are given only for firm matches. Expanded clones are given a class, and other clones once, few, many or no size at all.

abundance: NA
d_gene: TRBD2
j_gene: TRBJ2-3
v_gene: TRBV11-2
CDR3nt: TGTGCCAGCAGCACTGACGTATTTGCGGGAGTGGGTACGCAGTATTTT
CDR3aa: CASSTDVFAGVGTQYF

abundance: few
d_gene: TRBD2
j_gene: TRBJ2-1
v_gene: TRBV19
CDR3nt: TGTGCCAGTAGATCCGGAACTAGCGGAAACAATGAGCAGTTCTTC
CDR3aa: CASRSGTSGNNEQFF

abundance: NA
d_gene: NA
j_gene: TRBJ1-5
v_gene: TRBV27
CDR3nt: TGTGCCAGCAGTTTGCTGGCAGGGAGTCAGCCCCAGCATTTT
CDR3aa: CASSLLAGSQPQHF

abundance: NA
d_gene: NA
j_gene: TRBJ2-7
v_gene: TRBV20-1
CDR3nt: TGCAGTGCTAGAGATCGGAGGGAGCAGTACTTC
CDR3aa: CSARDRREQYF

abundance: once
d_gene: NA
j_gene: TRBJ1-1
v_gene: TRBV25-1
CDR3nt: TGTGCCAGCAGAACCAGATTCATGAACACTGAAGCTTTCTTT
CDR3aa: CASRTRFMNTEAFF

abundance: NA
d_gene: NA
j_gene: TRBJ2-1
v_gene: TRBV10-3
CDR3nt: TGTGCCATCAGTGAGTCGGGGAGCTCCTACAATGAGCAGTTCTTC
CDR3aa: CAISESGSSYNEQFF

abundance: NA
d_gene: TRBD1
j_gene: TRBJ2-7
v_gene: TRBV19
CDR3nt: TGTGCCAGTGCCTCAGGGGGACAGGGTTACTACGAGCAGTACTTC
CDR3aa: CASASGGQGYYEQYF

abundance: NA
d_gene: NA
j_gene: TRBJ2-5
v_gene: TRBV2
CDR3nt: TGTGCCAGCAGAGGGCATAAGCGGGCGCCCCAAGAGACCCAGTACTTC
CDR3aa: CASRGHKRAPQETQYF

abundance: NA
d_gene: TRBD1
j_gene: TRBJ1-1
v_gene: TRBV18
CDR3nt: TGTGCCAGCACAACCCAGGGGGCGCCCACTGAAGCTTTCTTT
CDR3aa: CASTTQGAPTEAFF

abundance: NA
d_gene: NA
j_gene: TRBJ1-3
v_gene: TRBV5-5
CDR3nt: TGTGCCAGCAGCCCGTACCAAGGCTCTGGAAACACCATATATTTT
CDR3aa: CASSPYQGSGNTIYF